This TCR beta chain was recovered during a study of response to subunit inactivated influenza vaccine. CDR1 and CDR2 (germline): MNHEY, SVGEGT. V was shortened by 6 bases and J by 0 bases, with 14 bases between the two germline ends. CDR3 length: 15 amino acids. Each CDR3 protein is one row after TCRdb ran MiXCR on the RT-PCR reads. The sample lists around 650,000 distinct CDR3 sequences; more than 15% were seen once. Study-wide findings and caveats: After each seasonal influenza vaccination, few new T cells are recruited, the authors suggested.

Concerning this clonotype itself: Its antigen is undetermined.

This material consisted of PBMCs from blood, taken roughly 13 days after vaccination. The chain links TRBV6-2 or TRBV6-3 to TRBJ2-5; D may be TRBD2 (5 bases). This receptor was obtained from a man aged 50 or older who received an inactivated influenza vaccine. The CDR3 region has the DNA TGTGCCAGCAGCAGGCCCACGGGGTACCAAGAGACCCAGTACTTC. This sequence encodes CASSRPTGYQETQYF.